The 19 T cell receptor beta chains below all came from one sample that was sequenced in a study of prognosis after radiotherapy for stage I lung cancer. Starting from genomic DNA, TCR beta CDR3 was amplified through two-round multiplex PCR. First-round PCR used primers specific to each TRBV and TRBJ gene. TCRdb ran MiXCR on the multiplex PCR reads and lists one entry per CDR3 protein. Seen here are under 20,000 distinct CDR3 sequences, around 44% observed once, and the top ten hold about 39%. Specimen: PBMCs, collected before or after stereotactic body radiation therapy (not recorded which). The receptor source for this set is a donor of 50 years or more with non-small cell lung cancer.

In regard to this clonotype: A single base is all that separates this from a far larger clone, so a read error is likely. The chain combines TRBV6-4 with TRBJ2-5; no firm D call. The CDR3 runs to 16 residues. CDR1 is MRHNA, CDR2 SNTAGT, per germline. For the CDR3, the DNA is TGTGCCAGCAGTGAGAGTCCGAGGAGTATTGCAGAGAGCCAGTACTTC. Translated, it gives CASSESPRSIAESQYF.

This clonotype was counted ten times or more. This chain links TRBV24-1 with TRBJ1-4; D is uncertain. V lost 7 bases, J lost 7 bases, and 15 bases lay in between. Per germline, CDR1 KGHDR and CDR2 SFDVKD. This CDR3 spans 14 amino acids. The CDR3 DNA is TGTGCCACCAGCAGGACGGGAGACTCTGAAAAACTGTTTTTT. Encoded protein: CATSRTGDSEKLFF.

The CDR3 bases are TGTGCCAGCAATCCTGCGGCCTCCTACGAGCAGTACTTC. Its translation: CASNPAASYEQYF. V gene TRBV6-2 or TRBV6-3 combines with J gene TRBJ2-7; D is unresolved. The CDR3 is 13 amino acids. Trimming took 7 bases from V and 0 from J, leaving 10 bases between them. Germline V CDR1 and CDR2: MNHEY, SVGEGT.

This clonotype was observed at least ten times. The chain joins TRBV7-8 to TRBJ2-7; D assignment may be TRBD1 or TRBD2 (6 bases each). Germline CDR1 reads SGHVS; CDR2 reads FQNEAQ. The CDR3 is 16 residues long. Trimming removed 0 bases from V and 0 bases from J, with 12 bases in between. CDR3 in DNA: TGTGCCAGCAGCTTAGCGCGGACGGGGGCCTCCTACGAGCAGTACTTC. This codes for CASSLARTGASYEQYF.

CDR3 nucleotide sequence: TGCAGCGCTGATCAGGGGGCTAAAGAGACCCAGTACTTC. It encodes CSADQGAKETQYF. The V and J genes are TRBV29-1 and TRBJ2-5, with TRBD1 matching over 8 bases. The V segment lost 7 bases and the J segment 3 bases; nucleotides outside the gene matches: 7. The CDR3 loop spans 13 amino acids. Per the germline V gene, CDR1 is SQVTM and CDR2 is ANQGSEA. The full variable domain, with the rest looked up from reference TRBV29-1 and TRBJ2-5, is SAVISQKPSRDICQRGTSLTIQCQVDSQVTMMFWYRQQPGQSLTLIATANQGSEATYESGFVIDKFPISRPNLTFSTLTVSNMSPEDSSIYLCSADQGAKETQYFGPGTRLLVL.

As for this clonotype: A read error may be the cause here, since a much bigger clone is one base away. The CDR3 region has the DNA TGTGCCAGCAGCACCCGTGAGGCCAAGACTAATGAAAAACTGTTTTTT. Its protein is CASSTREAKTNEKLFF. The chain has TRBV7-6 and TRBJ1-4; D not resolved. From germline, CDR1 is SGHVS and CDR2 FNYEAQ. The ends were cut back, 5 bases at V and 2 bases at J, with 15 bases in the middle. The length of the CDR3 is 16 residues. Using reference TRBV7-6 and TRBJ1-4 for the parts outside the CDR3, the full variable domain is GAGVSQSPRYKVTKRGQDVALRCDPISGHVSLYWYRQALGQGPEFLTYFNYEAQQDKSGLPNDRFSAERPEGSISTLTIQRTEQRDSAMYRCASSTREAKTNEKLFFGSGTQLSVL.

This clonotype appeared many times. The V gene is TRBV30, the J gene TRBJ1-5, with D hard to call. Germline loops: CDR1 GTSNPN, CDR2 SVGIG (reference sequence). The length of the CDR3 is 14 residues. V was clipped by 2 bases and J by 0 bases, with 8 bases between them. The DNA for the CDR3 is TGTGCCTGGAGTCGGGATTATAGCAATCAGCCCCAGCATTTT. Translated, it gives CAWSRDYSNQPQHF.

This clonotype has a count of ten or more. DNA of the CDR3: TGTGCCAGCAGCTGGGGCCGGGGACCCTACGAGCAGTACTTC. Protein: CASSWGRGPYEQYF. The chain carries TRBV5-5 and TRBJ2-7; D is perhaps TRBD1 or TRBD2 (5 bases each). Looked up from germline, CDR1 is SGHKS and CDR2 is YYEKEE (reference sequence). Trimming pared 3 bases from V and 2 bases from J, leaving 12 bases between. The CDR3 spans 14 residues.

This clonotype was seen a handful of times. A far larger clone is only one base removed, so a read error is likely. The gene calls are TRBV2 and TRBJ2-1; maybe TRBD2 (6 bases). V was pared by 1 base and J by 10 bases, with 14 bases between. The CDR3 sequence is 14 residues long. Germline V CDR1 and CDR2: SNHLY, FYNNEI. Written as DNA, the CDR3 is TGTGCCAGCAGTGAAGGTGGGAGCGGGTACGAGCAGTTCTTC. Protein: CASSEGGSGYEQFF.

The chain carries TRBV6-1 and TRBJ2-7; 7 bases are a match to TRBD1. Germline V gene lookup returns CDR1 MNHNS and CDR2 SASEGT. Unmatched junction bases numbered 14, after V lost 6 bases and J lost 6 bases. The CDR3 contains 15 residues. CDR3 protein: CASSPADRWPIEQYF. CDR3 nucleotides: TGTGCCAGCAGCCCCGCGGACAGGTGGCCGATCGAGCAGTACTTC.

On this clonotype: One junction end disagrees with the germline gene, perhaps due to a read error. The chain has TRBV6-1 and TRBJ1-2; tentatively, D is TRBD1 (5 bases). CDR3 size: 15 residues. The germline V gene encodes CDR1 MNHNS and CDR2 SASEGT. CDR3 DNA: TGTGCCAGCAGTGAGGGCCGGGGGGTGTACTATGTCTACACCTTC. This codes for CASSEGRGVYYVYTF.

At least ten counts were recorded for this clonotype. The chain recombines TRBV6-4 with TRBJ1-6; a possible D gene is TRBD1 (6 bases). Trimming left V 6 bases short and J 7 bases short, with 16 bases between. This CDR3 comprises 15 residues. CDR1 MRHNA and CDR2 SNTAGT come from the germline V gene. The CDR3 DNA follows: TGTGCCAGCAGCCAGGACGAGGGGGTCAATTCACCCCTCCACTTT. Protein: CASSQDEGVNSPLHF.

Written as DNA, the CDR3 is TGTGCCAGCAGCCAAGGCACTAGCGGGGGCCCCGTGGAGACCCAGTACTTC. Translating it yields CASSQGTSGGPVETQYF. J is TRBJ2-5 and V is TRBV4-2, with 11 bases that match TRBD2. The CDR3 consists of 17 residues. CDR1 and CDR2 (germline): LGHNA, YNFKEQ. Trimming removed 1 base from V and 5 bases from J; junction bases left unmatched: 9.

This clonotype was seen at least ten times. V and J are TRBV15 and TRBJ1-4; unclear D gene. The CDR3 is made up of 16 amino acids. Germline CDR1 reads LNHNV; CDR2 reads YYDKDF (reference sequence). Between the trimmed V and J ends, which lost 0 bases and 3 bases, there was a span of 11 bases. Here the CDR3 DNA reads TGTGCCACCAGCAGAGATTATGAGGAGTCTAATGAAAAACTGTTTTTT. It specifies CATSRDYEESNEKLFF.

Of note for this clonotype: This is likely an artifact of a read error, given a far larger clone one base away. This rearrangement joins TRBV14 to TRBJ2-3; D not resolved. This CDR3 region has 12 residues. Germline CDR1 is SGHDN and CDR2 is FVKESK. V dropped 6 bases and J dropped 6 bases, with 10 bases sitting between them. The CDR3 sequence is CASRPPRDTQYF. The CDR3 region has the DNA TGTGCCAGCAGGCCTCCGCGGGATACGCAGTATTTT.

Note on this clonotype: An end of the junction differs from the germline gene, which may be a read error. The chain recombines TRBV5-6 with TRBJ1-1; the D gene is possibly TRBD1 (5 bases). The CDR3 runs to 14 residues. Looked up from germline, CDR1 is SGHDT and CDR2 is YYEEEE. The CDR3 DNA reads TGTGCCAGCAGATTGGACACGGTGAACACTGAAGCTTTCTTT. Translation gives CASRLDTVNTEAFF.

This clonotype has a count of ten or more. CDR3 in DNA: TGTGCCAGCAACTCAAGGGGCTCCGGGGAGCTGTTTTTT. Translating gives CASNSRGSGELFF. The chain couples TRBV7-8 to TRBJ2-2; possibly TRBD1 for D (5 bases). From germline, CDR1 is SGHVS and CDR2 FQNEAQ. V was shortened by 7 bases and J by 6 bases, with 12 bases between the two germline ends. The CDR3 is made up of 13 amino acids.

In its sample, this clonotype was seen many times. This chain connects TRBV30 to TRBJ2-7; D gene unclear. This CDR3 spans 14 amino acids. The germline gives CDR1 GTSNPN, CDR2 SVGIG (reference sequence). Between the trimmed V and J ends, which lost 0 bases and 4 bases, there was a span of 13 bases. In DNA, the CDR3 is TGTGCCTGGAGTGTACGACAAAACGGGTACGAGCAGTACTTC. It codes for CAWSVRQNGYEQYF.

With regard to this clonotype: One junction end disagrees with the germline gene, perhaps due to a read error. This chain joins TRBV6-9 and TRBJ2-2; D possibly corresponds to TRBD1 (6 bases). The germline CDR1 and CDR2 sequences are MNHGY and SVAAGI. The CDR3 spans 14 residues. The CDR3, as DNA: TGTGTCAGCAGTTACGGACAGAACACCGGGGAGCTGCTTTTT. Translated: CVSSYGQNTGELLF.